Described below is a single T cell receptor (beta chain) sequence and its context. Its cognate antigen is unknown. Some second doses came at about 4 weeks and others at about 12 weeks; these were pooled. These data belong to a study of T cell responses to AZD1222 COVID-19 vaccine. Study outcomes and limitations: Only six or seven AZD1222 recipients tested seropositive at baseline. After two AZD1222 doses, spike-specific TCR breadth and depth rose versus day 0. White British ancestry dominated among donors, who included more females, and clonal diversity was possibly underestimated.

The germline gives CDR1 SEHNR, CDR2 FQNEAQ (reference sequence). There are 12 residues in the CDR3. V was cut by 3 bases and J by 9 bases, with 6 bases left in between. This table comes from immunoSEQ multiplex PCR, and its TCRdb copy is limited to in-frame clones, with some not included. The sample carries about 150,000 clones, approximately 90% recorded once. This sequence was found in an adult who received the AZD1222 COVID-19 vaccine. The V call is TRBV7-9, the J call TRBJ1-6; D gene unclear. The sample consisted of peripheral blood, taken 28 days after the second AZD1222 dose. This CDR3 reads CASSLEGSPLHF. The CDR3 DNA sequence: TGTGCCAGCAGCTTGGAAGGTTCACCCCTCCACTTT.